Below, 3 T cell receptor beta chains from the same sample are listed, as sequenced in a study of technical replicates of blood from a handful of donors. The repertoire was sequenced with immunoSEQ multiplex PCR; TCRdb's copy has only in-frame clones and lacks some. The sample yields about 72,000 clones, just under 95% seen once. The sample taken for sequencing was T cells isolated from PBMCs. The source is a human donor in good health.

This clone was counted a few times. J is TRBJ1-1 and V is TRBV30, with D unresolved. V lost 0 bases and J 7 bases, leaving 6 bases between the germline ends. Germline V gene data show CDR1 as GTSNPN and CDR2 as SVGIG (reference sequence). The CDR3 loop spans 11 amino acids. The chain's CDR3 is CAWSVRGEAFF. CDR3 nucleotides: TGTGCCTGGAGTGTACGGGGTGAAGCTTTCTTT.

This chain uses TRBV6-1 with TRBJ2-1, with D tentatively TRBD2 (5 bases). V was cut by 6 bases and J by 2 bases, with 14 bases left in between. The length of the CDR3 is 15 residues. Germline CDR1 and CDR2: MNHNS and SASEGT. CDR3 sequence (DNA): TGTGCCAGCAGCATCACTAGTCTCCCCTACAATGAGCAGTTCTTC. It codes for CASSITSLPYNEQFF.

This chain links TRBV14 with TRBJ2-5, with 10 positions matching TRBD2. The V gene's germline CDR1 is SGHDN and CDR2 FVKESK. The trim removed 0 bases at V and 1 base at J, leaving 8 bases unmatched. This CDR3 is 18 amino acids long. DNA of the CDR3: TGTGCCAGCAGCCAAGATCATGGTAGCGGGAGGCTCCAAGAGACCCAGTACTTC. Residues: CASSQDHGSGRLQETQYF.